Following are 19 T cell receptor beta chains from one sample sequenced in a study of blood T cell repertoires in COVID-19. Profiling relied on immunoSEQ multiplex PCR, and the TCRdb table lists in-frame clones only, not all of them. The data hold about 75,000 clones, with approximately 79% observed a single time. The sequenced sample consisted of peripheral blood. All receptors come from an elderly woman with active or convalescent COVID-19.

This clone is medium-sized within its sample. The same CDR3 can be traced to other DNA sequences in this sample. The rearrangement uses TRBV3-1 (or the pseudogene TRBV3-2) and TRBJ1-2, with no clear D. Trimming left V 4 bases short and J 3 bases short, with 9 bases between. CDR3 size: 13 residues. The germline V gene has CDR1 LGHDT and CDR2 YNNKEL (reference sequence). CDR3: CASSPTQYYGYTF. The CDR3 nucleotides read TGTGCCAGCAGCCCAACCCAGTACTATGGCTACACCTTC.

The chain recombines TRBV3-1 (or the pseudogene TRBV3-2) with TRBJ1-5; D gene unclear. The CDR3 covers 13 residues. V shed 1 base and J shed 8 bases, with 9 bases lying between them. Germline CDR1 reads LGHDT; CDR2 reads YNNKEL (reference sequence). DNA of the CDR3: TGTGCCAGCAGCCAAGGGGAGGGTAAGCCCCAGCATTTT. As protein: CASSQGEGKPQHF.

The count of this clone is one. The genes are TRBV6-5 and TRBJ2-7; 9 positions match TRBD1. Losses at the gene ends were 2 bases for V and 3 bases for J; bases not matched to a gene: 5. The germline V gene has CDR1 MNHEY and CDR2 SVGAGI. This CDR3 has 15 residues. In DNA, the CDR3 is TGTGCCAGCAGTTACGAGACAGGGGGGAACTACGAGCAGTACTTC. Its protein is CASSYETGGNYEQYF.

The chain has TRBV7-2 and TRBJ2-7, with TRBD1 matching 11 bases. Per the germline V gene, CDR1 is SGHTA and CDR2 is FQGNSA. The trim removed 5 bases at V and 2 bases at J, leaving 5 bases unmatched. The CDR3 has 15 residues. The CDR3 DNA reads as TGTGCCAGCAGCCCCGGACAGGGGGCTCCCTACGAGCAGTACTTC. Encoded protein: CASSPGQGAPYEQYF.

This clone was seen once. The chain links TRBV6-5 to TRBJ2-7, with 9 bases that match TRBD1. The trim removed 7 bases at V and 3 bases at J, leaving 4 bases unmatched. This CDR3 region has 13 residues. Germline-derived CDR1 and CDR2 are MNHEY and SVGAGI. The CDR3 loop reads CASTGTGLYEQYF. The CDR3 DNA is TGTGCCAGCACCGGGACAGGGCTCTACGAGCAGTACTTC.

This chain connects TRBV27 to TRBJ2-7; D unclear. The CDR3 runs to 15 residues. V dropped 6 bases and J dropped 0 bases, with 15 bases sitting between them. Germline V CDR1 and CDR2: MNHEY, SMNVEV (reference sequence). The CDR3 DNA reads TGTGCCAGCAGGCGCGGCGGTTCTGTCTCCTACGAGCAGTACTTC. Translated: CASRRGGSVSYEQYF.

The gene calls are TRBV6-6 and TRBJ1-2, with no clear D. The germline CDR1 and CDR2 sequences are MNHNY and SVGAGI (reference sequence). CDR3 size: 16 residues. V lost 2 bases to trimming and J lost 2 bases, with 15 bases between them. The CDR3 bases are TGTGCCAGCAGTTACACTACCGGAACCTTAAACTATGGCTACACCTTC. Translation gives CASSYTTGTLNYGYTF.

The rearrangement uses TRBV7-9 and TRBJ1-6, with 10 bases lining up with TRBD1. The germline V gene has CDR1 SEHNR and CDR2 FQNEAQ (reference sequence). The CDR3 spans 14 residues. Trimming at V came to 5 bases and at J to 9 bases, leaving 4 bases not matched to a gene. The CDR3 loop is CASSLRDRGSPLHF. In DNA, the CDR3 is TGTGCCAGCAGCCTCCGGGACAGGGGTTCACCCCTCCACTTT.

The chain has TRBV28 and TRBJ1-5, with D possibly TRBD1 on 6 matching bases. V lost 1 base and J lost 2, with 9 bases in between. This CDR3 has 15 amino acids. CDR1 MDHEN and CDR2 SYDVKM come from the germline V gene. CDR3 DNA sequence: TGTGCCAGCAGTTTATCAGGGGTCGGCAATCAGCCCCAGCATTTT. It specifies CASSLSGVGNQPQHF.

The rearrangement joins TRBV29-1 to TRBJ2-7, with D possibly TRBD2 on 5 matching bases. The V end lost 4 bases, the J end lost 7 bases, and 17 bases lay between the germline ends. The length of the CDR3 is 13 residues. Germline CDR1 reads SQVTM; CDR2 reads ANQGSEA. The CDR3 nucleotides read TGCAGCGTTGCTGGCAGACCCACGGGGGAGCAGTACTTC. It translates to CSVAGRPTGEQYF.

This clone showed up just once. The chain links TRBV27 to TRBJ2-7; 8 positions match TRBD1. The CDR3 length is 14 residues. CDR1 and CDR2 from the germline V gene are MNHEY and SMNVEV (reference sequence). After removal of 4 bases from V and 7 bases from J, the junction contained 9 bases not matched to a gene. The CDR3 nucleotides read TGTGCCAGCAGTTCCATCGGACAGGGCGGTGAGCAGTACTTC. Its translation: CASSSIGQGGEQYF.

V and J are TRBV7-9 and TRBJ1-2, with D possibly TRBD1 on 5 matching bases. V was clipped by 5 bases and J by 2 bases, with 18 bases between them. This CDR3 contains 16 residues. The germline CDR1 and CDR2 sequences are SEHNR and FQNEAQ (reference sequence). The DNA of the CDR3 is TGTGCCAGCAGCCCCTGGGTCAGGGCTATGAACTATGGCTACACCTTC. Translating it yields CASSPWVRAMNYGYTF.

This clone was counted between two and nine times. The V and J genes are TRBV11-3 and TRBJ2-3; no clear D gene. Trimming shortened V by 3 bases and J by 2 bases, and 3 bases separated the two germline ends. Germline-derived CDR1 and CDR2 are SGHNT and YENEEA. This CDR3 comprises 12 residues. CDR3 sequence: CASSLATDTQYF. The DNA for the CDR3 is TGTGCCAGCAGCTTGGCCACAGATACGCAGTATTTT.

The chain uses TRBV18 and TRBJ1-3; D unresolved. CDR1 is KGHSH, CDR2 LQKENI, per germline. Trimming left V 3 bases short and J 2 bases short, with 5 bases between. This CDR3 region has 13 residues. CDR3 amino acids: CASSPGAGNTIYF. CDR3 DNA sequence: TGTGCCAGCTCACCCGGGGCTGGAAACACCATATATTTT.

The rearrangement uses TRBV5-5 and TRBJ2-1; D is ambiguous. V lost 1 base, J lost 3 bases, and 11 bases lay in between. The CDR3 runs 15 residues. Germline CDR1 and CDR2: SGHKS and YYEKEE (reference sequence). In DNA form, the CDR3 reads TGTGCCAGCAGCTTGTCGACTTTCGTCTACAATGAGCAGTTCTTC. It yields the protein CASSLSTFVYNEQFF.

As to this clone: One end of the junction varies from germline; a read error may be responsible. V and J are TRBV7-2 and TRBJ1-1; TRBD1 is a possible D gene (5 bases). Germline loops: CDR1 SGHTA, CDR2 FQGNSA. CDR3 size: 14 residues. CDR3 protein: CASTLLAGGTEAFF. The CDR3 DNA is TGTGCCAGCACCTTACTTGCCGGGGGCACTGAAGCTTTCTTT.

This chain joins TRBV7-3 and TRBJ1-2, with 7 bases that match TRBD1. Trimming at V came to 5 bases and at J to 6 bases, leaving 6 bases not matched to a gene. This CDR3 is 13 amino acids long. Germline CDR1 SGHTA, CDR2 FQGTGA. The CDR3 bases are TGTGCCAGCAGCCGTCCAACAGGGGATGGCTACACCTTC. Its translation: CASSRPTGDGYTF.

V usage is TRBV6-2 or TRBV6-3 and J usage is TRBJ2-3; D is unresolved. The CDR3 has 16 amino acids. The V end was cut by 0 bases, the J end by 5 bases, with 15 bases between. CDR1 and CDR2 (germline): MNHEY, SVGEGT. In DNA, the CDR3 is TGTGCCAGCAGTTACTCCTTGATGGCAGATCGAGATACGCAGTATTTT. Translating gives CASSYSLMADRDTQYF.

V usage is TRBV4-1 and J usage is TRBJ2-7, with TRBD1 matching 10 bases. Germline V CDR1 and CDR2: MGHRA, YSYEKL. The junction had 10 bases not matched to a gene; V was cut back by 2 bases and J by 3 bases. This CDR3 is 17 amino acids long. The CDR3: CASSQKPSGQGFYEQYF. CDR3 sequence (DNA): TGCGCCAGCAGCCAAAAACCTTCGGGACAGGGGTTCTACGAGCAGTACTTC.